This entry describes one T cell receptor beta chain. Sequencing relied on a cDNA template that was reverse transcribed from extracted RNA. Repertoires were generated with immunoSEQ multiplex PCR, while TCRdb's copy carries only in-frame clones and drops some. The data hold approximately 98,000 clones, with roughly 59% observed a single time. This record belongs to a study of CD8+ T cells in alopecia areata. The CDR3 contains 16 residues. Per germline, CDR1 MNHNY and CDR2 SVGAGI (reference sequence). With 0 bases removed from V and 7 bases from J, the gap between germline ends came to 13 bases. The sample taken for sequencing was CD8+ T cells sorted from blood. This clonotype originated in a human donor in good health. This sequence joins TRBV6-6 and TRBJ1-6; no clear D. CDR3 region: CASSYSIASRNSPLHF. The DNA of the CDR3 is TGTGCCAGCAGTTACTCGATAGCATCTAGGAATTCACCCCTCCACTTT.